Listed here is a single T cell receptor beta chain. Its antigen remains unknown. This sample stems from a study of blood T cells in healthy people across ages. Background on the study: When template switching was applied, about one barcoded beta molecule was captured per two T cells. Notes on the study in general: With age, beta diversity per million T cells declined roughly linearly, significantly by 35 to 40.

This CDR3 has 17 residues. The germline CDR1 and CDR2 sequences are MGHRA and YSYEKL. Between the trimmed V and J ends, which lost 3 bases and 1 base, there was a span of 18 bases. A second PCR of about 7 to 12 cycles used a sample-barcoded 5' primer and a J-beta primer mix. Each CDR3 protein is one row after TCRdb ran MiXCR on the 5' RACE reads. Here the sample spans 630,000 or so distinct CDR3 sequences, approximately 29% being singletons. Isolation per sample recovered at least 6 million PBMCs. Sequenced material: blood. The source of this sequence is a woman older than 75 in good health. The chain links TRBV4-1 to TRBJ2-5; D may be TRBD1 (5 bases). The CDR3 nucleotides read TGCGCCAGCAGCCAGACCACCGCGACAGTGACCCAAGAGACCCAGTACTTC. Amino acid sequence: CASSQTTATVTQETQYF.